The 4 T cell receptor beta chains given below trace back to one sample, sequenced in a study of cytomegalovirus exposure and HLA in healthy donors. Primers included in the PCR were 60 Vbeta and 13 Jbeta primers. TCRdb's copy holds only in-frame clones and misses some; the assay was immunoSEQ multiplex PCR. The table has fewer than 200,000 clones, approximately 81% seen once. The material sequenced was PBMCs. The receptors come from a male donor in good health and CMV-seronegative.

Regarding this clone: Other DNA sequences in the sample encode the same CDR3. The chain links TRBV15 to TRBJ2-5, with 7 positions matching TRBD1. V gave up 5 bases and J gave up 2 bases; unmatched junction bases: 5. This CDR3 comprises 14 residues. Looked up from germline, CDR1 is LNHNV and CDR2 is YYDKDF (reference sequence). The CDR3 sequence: CATSPRTGQETQYF. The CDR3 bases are TGTGCCACCAGCCCCAGGACAGGACAAGAGACCCAGTACTTC. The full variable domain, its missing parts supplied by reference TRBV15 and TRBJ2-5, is DAMVIQNPRYQVTQFGKPVTLSCSQTLNHNVMYWYQQKSSQAPKLLFHYYDKDFNNEADTPDNFQSRRPNTSFCFLDIRSPGLGDTAMYLCATSPRTGQETQYFGPGTRLLVL.

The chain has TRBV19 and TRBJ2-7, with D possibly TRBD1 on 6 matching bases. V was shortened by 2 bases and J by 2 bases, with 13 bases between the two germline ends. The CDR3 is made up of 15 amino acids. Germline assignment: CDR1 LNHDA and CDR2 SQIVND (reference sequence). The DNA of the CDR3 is TGTGCCAGTAGTATATCCTTTGGACAGACCTACGAGCAGTACTTC. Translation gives CASSISFGQTYEQYF.

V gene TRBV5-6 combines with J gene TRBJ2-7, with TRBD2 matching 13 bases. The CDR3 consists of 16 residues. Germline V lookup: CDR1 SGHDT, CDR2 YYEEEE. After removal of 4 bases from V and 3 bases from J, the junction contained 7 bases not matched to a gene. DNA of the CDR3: TGTGCCAGCAGCAACTGGGGACTAGCGGGGAACTACGAGCAGTACTTC. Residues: CASSNWGLAGNYEQYF.

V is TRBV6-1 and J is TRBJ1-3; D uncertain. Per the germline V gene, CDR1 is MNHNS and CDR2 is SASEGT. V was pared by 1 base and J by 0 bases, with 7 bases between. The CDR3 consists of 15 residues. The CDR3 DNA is TGTGCCAGCAGTGAAGACAGCTCCTCTGGAAACACCATATATTTT. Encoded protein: CASSEDSSSGNTIYF.